In its sample, the clone carrying this T cell receptor beta chain was seen a few times. The data were produced by immunoSEQ multiplex PCR, yet TCRdb's version contains in-frame clones alone and is incomplete. The table lists fewer than 120,000 clones, around 90% of them singletons. V lost 0 bases and J lost 3, with 9 bases in between. CDR3 length equals 14 residues. The germline V gene has CDR1 SGHRS and CDR2 YFSETQ. This record belongs to a study of T cell responses to AZD1222 COVID-19 vaccine. The receptor was derived from an adult who received the AZD1222 COVID-19 vaccine. Material: peripheral blood, obtained 28 days after the second AZD1222 dose. The gene calls are TRBV5-1 and TRBJ1-1, with D possibly TRBD1 on 5 matching bases. CDR3 sequence (DNA): TGCGCCAGCAGCTTGGAGGTAGGGGACACTGAAGCTTTCTTT. Its translation is CASSLEVGDTEAFF.